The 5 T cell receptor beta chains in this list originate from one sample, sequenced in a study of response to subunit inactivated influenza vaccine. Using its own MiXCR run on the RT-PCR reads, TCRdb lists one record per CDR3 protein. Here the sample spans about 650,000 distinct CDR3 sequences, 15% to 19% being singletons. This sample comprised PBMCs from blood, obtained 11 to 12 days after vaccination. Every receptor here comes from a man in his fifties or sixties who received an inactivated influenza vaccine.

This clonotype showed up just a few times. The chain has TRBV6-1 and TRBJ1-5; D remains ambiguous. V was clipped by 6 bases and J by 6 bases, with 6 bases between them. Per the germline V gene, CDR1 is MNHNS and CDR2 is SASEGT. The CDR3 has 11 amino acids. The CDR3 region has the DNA TGTGCCAGCAGGGGTGCTCAGCCCCAGCATTTT. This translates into CASRGAQPQHF.

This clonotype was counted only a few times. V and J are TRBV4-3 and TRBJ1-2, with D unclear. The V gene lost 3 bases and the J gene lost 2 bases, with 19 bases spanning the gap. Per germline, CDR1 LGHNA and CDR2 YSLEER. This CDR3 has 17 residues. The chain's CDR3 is CASSQGLVRGRNYGYTF. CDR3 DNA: TGCGCCAGCAGCCAGGGGTTGGTAAGAGGGAGAAACTATGGCTACACCTTC.

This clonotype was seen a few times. The DNA of the CDR3 is TGCAGCGTTGAGGCGAGGTCGCCGCAGTATTTT. Its translation is CSVEARSPQYF. This chain joins TRBV29-1 and TRBJ2-3; D is undetermined. V gave up 3 bases and J gave up 10 bases, with 11 bases separating them. This CDR3 contains 11 residues. Germline CDR1 is SQVTM and CDR2 is ANQGSEA.

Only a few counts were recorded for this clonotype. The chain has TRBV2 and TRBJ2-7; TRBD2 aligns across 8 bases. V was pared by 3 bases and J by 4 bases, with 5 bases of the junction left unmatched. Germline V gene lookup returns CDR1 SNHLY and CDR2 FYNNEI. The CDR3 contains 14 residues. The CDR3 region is CASSETGGRYEQYF. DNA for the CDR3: TGTGCCAGCAGTGAGACGGGGGGGCGGTACGAGCAGTACTTC.

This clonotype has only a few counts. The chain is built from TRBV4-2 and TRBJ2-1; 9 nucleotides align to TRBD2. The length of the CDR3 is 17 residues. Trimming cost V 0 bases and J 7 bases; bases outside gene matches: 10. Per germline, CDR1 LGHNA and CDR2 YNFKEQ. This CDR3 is CASSQEVSSGKGNEQFF. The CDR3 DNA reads TGTGCCAGCAGCCAAGAGGTCTCTAGCGGGAAAGGAAATGAGCAGTTCTTC.